A single sample is the source of the 6 T cell receptor beta chains below, sequenced in a study of shared clonotypes between healthy human individuals. TCRdb's table, derived via immunoSEQ multiplex PCR, lists solely in-frame clones and lacks some. The sample records approximately 940,000 clones, approximately 80% being singletons. The sequenced sample consisted of memory CD4+ T cells sorted from blood. Subset of the sample: CD45RA-negative fraction. These receptors originate from a man aged 18-30 years in good health.

The rearrangement uses TRBV25-1 and TRBJ2-7; 7 bases line up with TRBD1. The CDR3 loop spans 15 amino acids. Germline V gives CDR1 MGHDK, CDR2 SYGVNS. With V trimmed by 0 bases and J by 5 bases, 7 bases remained unmatched. CDR3 DNA sequence: TGTGCCAGCAGTGAATACGGTACAGGGGCCAACGAGCAGTACTTC. This translates into CASSEYGTGANEQYF.

The chain is built from TRBV7-3 and TRBJ2-7; TRBD2 aligns across 10 bases. The V gene's germline CDR1 is SGHTA and CDR2 FQGTGA. The V and J ends lost 11 bases and 4 bases, in that order; junction bases with no gene match: 5. The CDR3 runs 12 residues. The chain's CDR3 is CAPAGGLYEQYF. The CDR3 region has the DNA TGTGCCCCAGCGGGGGGGCTATACGAGCAGTACTTC. The variable domain in full, completed from reference TRBV7-3 and TRBJ2-7, reads GAGVSQTPSNKVTEKGKYVELRCDPISGHTALYWYRQSLGQGPEFLIYFQGTGAADDSGLPNDRFFAVRPEGSVSTLKIQRTERGDSAVYLCAPAGGLYEQYFGPGTRLTVT.

J is TRBJ2-5 and V is TRBV7-9; 11 positions match TRBD2. The CDR3 is made up of 15 amino acids. In germline, CDR1 is SEHNR, CDR2 FQNEAQ (reference sequence). V lost 6 bases to trimming and J lost 4 bases; unmatched junction nucleotides: 7. This chain's CDR3 is CASSSLAGGRETQYF. CDR3 sequence (DNA): TGTGCCAGCAGTTCCCTAGCGGGGGGAAGAGAGACCCAGTACTTC.

This clone appeared a single time. The chain employs TRBV6-4 and TRBJ1-4, with D possibly matching TRBD1 (5 bases). Germline assignment: CDR1 MRHNA and CDR2 SNTAGT. V was pared by 2 bases and J by 2 bases, with 18 bases between. CDR3 length: 18 amino acids. The CDR3: CASSDPEGREETNEKLFF. The CDR3 DNA is TGTGCCAGCAGTGACCCCGAAGGCAGGGAAGAGACTAATGAAAAACTGTTTTTT.

This clone was detected a few times. The J gene is TRBJ1-2, the V gene TRBV30; D may be TRBD1 (5 bases). The CDR3 covers 15 residues. Germline V lookup: CDR1 GTSNPN, CDR2 SVGIG (reference sequence). V was clipped by 7 bases and J by 2 bases, with 20 bases between them. The CDR3 sequence is CAFGRQGVGNYGYTF. The DNA for the CDR3 is TGTGCCTTTGGCCGACAAGGGGTAGGGAACTATGGCTACACCTTC. The full variable domain, rest sourced from reference TRBV30 and TRBJ1-2, is SQTIHQWPATLVQPVGSPLSLECTVEGTSNPNLYWYRQAAGRGLQLLFYSVGIGQISSEVPQNLSASRPQDRQFILSSKKLLLSDSGFYLCAFGRQGVGNYGYTFGSGTRLTVV.

This chain connects TRBV5-4 to TRBJ2-5, with 9 bases lining up with TRBD2. This CDR3 comprises 14 residues. From germline, CDR1 is SGHNT and CDR2 YYREEE (reference sequence). V lost 0 bases, J lost 5 bases, and 2 bases stayed unmatched. DNA of the CDR3: TGTGCCAGCAGCTTGGCTAGCGGGAAGGAGACCCAGTACTTC. Protein sequence: CASSLASGKETQYF.